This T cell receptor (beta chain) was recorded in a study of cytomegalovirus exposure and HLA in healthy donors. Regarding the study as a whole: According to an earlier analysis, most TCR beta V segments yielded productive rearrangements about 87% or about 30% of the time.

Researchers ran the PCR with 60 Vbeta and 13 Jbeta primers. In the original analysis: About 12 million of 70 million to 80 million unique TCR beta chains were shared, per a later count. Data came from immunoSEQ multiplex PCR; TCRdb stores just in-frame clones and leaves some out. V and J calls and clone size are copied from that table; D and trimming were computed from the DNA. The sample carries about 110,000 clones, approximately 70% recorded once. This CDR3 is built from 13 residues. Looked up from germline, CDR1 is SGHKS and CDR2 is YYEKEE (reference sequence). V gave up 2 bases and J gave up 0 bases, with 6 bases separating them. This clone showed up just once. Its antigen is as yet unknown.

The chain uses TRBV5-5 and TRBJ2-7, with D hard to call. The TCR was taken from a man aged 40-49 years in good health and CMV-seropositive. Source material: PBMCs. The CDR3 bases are TGTGCCAGCAGCTTCCCAGGCTCCTACGAGCAGTACTTC. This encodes CASSFPGSYEQYF.